Shown below are 14 T cell receptor beta chains from a single sample sequenced in a study of shared clonotypes between healthy human individuals. Clones were read by immunoSEQ multiplex PCR, and TCRdb kept only the in-frame ones, dropping some. The table lists under 2.5 million clones, just under 95% of them singletons. Material for sequencing was naive CD4+ T cells from PBMCs. The subset here: CD45RA+ positively selected. The source of these receptors is a man younger than 30 in good health. Some clones in this sample may be carry-over from other donors' samples.

The chain couples TRBV10-1 to TRBJ2-7, with unresolved D. Germline lookup yields CDR1 WNHNN and CDR2 SYGVQD (reference sequence). With 0 bases removed from V and 0 bases from J, the gap between germline ends came to 6 bases. The CDR3 spans 14 residues. The CDR3 nucleotides read TGCGCCAGCAGTGAGTCGATCTTCTCCTACGAGCAGTACTTC. Encoded protein: CASSESIFSYEQYF.

J is TRBJ2-7 and V is TRBV27, with TRBD1 matching over 7 bases. The germline V gene has CDR1 MNHEY and CDR2 SMNVEV (reference sequence). The CDR3 length is 15 residues. V dropped 5 bases and J dropped 5; count of bases not matched to a gene: 12. In nucleotides, the CDR3 is TGTGCCAGCAGTCGCACCGGGACAGAACCAAACGAGCAGTACTTC. This sequence encodes CASSRTGTEPNEQYF.

The V and J genes are TRBV7-2 and TRBJ1-2; 8 nucleotides align to TRBD1. Looked up from germline, CDR1 is SGHTA and CDR2 is FQGNSA. The J segment lost 8 bases and the V segment lost 2 bases, leaving 7 bases of the junction unmatched. The CDR3 totals 14 residues. CDR3 region: CASSLTGGTQGYTF. The CDR3 nucleotides read TGTGCCAGCAGCTTAACAGGGGGTACGCAGGGCTACACCTTC. Full variable domain (missing parts from reference TRBV7-2 and TRBJ1-2): GAGVSQSPSNKVTEKGKDVELRCDPISGHTALYWYRQSLGQGLEFLIYFQGNSAPDKSGLPSDRFSAERTGGSVSTLTIQRTQQEDSAVYLCASSLTGGTQGYTFGSGTRLTVV.

The genes are TRBV10-3 and TRBJ1-5; maybe TRBD1 (6 bases). The CDR3 extends over 16 amino acids. The germline V gene encodes CDR1 ENHRY and CDR2 SYGVKD. V lost 3 bases to trimming and J lost 1 base, with 13 bases between them. CDR3: CAISDQGSGSNQPQHF. The CDR3 coding sequence is TGTGCCATCAGTGACCAGGGGTCAGGAAGCAATCAGCCCCAGCATTTT.

This rearrangement joins TRBV10-3 to TRBJ2-2; D may be TRBD1 or TRBD2 (5 bases each). Germline V gene lookup returns CDR1 ENHRY and CDR2 SYGVKD. The CDR3 sequence is 15 residues long. V lost 7 bases and J 4 bases, leaving 16 bases between the germline ends. This CDR3 reads CAITWGPPATGELFF. Here the CDR3 DNA reads TGTGCCATCACCTGGGGACCCCCGGCCACCGGGGAGCTGTTTTTT.

This chain joins TRBV28 and TRBJ1-5, with TRBD1 identical over 9 bases. The CDR3 extends over 16 amino acids. V shed 5 bases, J shed 2 bases, and the junction held 7 bases outside the gene matches. Germline loops: CDR1 MDHEN, CDR2 SYDVKM. In nucleotides, the CDR3 is TGTGCCAGCAGTGTAAACAGGGGGCTGGGCAATCAGCCCCAGCATTTT. Amino acids: CASSVNRGLGNQPQHF.

The chain couples TRBV5-1 to TRBJ2-1; D is possibly TRBD1 (5 bases). The ends were cut back, 0 bases at V and 2 bases at J, with 12 bases in the middle. The CDR3 is 16 residues long. Looked up from germline, CDR1 is SGHRS and CDR2 is YFSETQ. As DNA, the CDR3 is TGCGCCAGCAGCTTGGACCCGGCAGGGACCTACAATGAGCAGTTCTTC. Translated, it gives CASSLDPAGTYNEQFF. Based on the CDR3 plus reference TRBV5-1 and TRBJ2-1, the full variable domain is KAGVTQTPRYLIKTRGQQVTLSCSPISGHRSVSWYQQTPGQGLQFLFEYFSETQRNKGNFPGRFSGRQFSNSRSEMNVSTLELGDSALYLCASSLDPAGTYNEQFFGPGTRLTVL.

The chain joins TRBV7-9 to TRBJ2-7; possible D gene TRBD1, 6 bases. Per the germline V gene, CDR1 is SEHNR and CDR2 is FQNEAQ (reference sequence). Trimming pared 5 bases from V and 7 bases from J, leaving 9 bases between. This CDR3 has 11 amino acids. The CDR3 DNA is TGTGCCAGCAGCCTACAGGGAGAGCAGTACTTC. Protein sequence: CASSLQGEQYF.

This chain links TRBV11-2 with TRBJ2-5, with D possibly being TRBD2 (5 bases). Trimming cost V 3 bases and J 5 bases, with 10 bases left between them. There are 13 residues in the CDR3. Germline V gene data show CDR1 as SGHAT and CDR2 as FQNNGV. The CDR3 bases are TGTGCCAGCAGCTTTGGACTTCGCGAGACCCAGTACTTC. As protein: CASSFGLRETQYF.

CDR3 coding DNA: TGTGCCAGCAGCTTAGATATTGACAGGGCTAACTACGAGCAGTACTTC. Residues: CASSLDIDRANYEQYF. The V and J genes are TRBV11-2 and TRBJ2-7, with 7 bases identical to TRBD1. Germline CDR1 is SGHAT and CDR2 is FQNNGV. Trimming removed 0 bases from V and 3 bases from J; junction bases left unmatched: 8. The CDR3 has 16 amino acids.

This chain links TRBV4-1 with TRBJ2-3; tentatively, D is TRBD2 (5 bases). Between the trimmed V and J ends, which lost 1 base and 4 bases, there was a span of 15 bases. CDR3 size: 16 residues. Germline V gene sequence: CDR1 MGHRA, CDR2 YSYEKL. The CDR3 DNA sequence: TGCGCCAGCAGCCAAGGGAGCAGCGGCGGACCAGATACGCAGTATTTT. This gives the protein CASSQGSSGGPDTQYF.

This sequence joins TRBV6-1 and TRBJ2-5; the D gene could be TRBD1 or TRBD2 (5 bases each). Germline CDR1 reads MNHNS; CDR2 reads SASEGT. The CDR3 sequence is 15 residues long. Trimming removed 7 bases from V and 4 bases from J, with 19 bases in between. In DNA form, the CDR3 reads TGTGCCAGCACATATACGGTGGGGGATGGAGAGACCCAGTACTTC. Translated, it gives CASTYTVGDGETQYF.

This clone was observed once. The V call is TRBV6-4, the J call TRBJ2-6, with a tentative D call TRBD1 (6 bases). Germline V gene lookup returns CDR1 MRHNA and CDR2 SNTAGT. The CDR3 has 14 residues. Trimming cost V 5 bases and J 3 bases, with 8 bases left between them. The CDR3 loop reads CASSQGYGANVLTF. The CDR3 DNA sequence: TGTGCCAGCAGTCAGGGGTATGGGGCCAACGTCCTGACTTTC.

The chain employs TRBV15 and TRBJ2-4; D possibly corresponds to TRBD2 (6 bases). The CDR3 has 20 amino acids. Germline V lookup: CDR1 LNHNV, CDR2 YYDKDF (reference sequence). V lost 0 bases to trimming and J lost 0 bases, with 21 bases between them. The CDR3 is CATSRETSQTNLLAKNIQYF. Here the CDR3 DNA reads TGTGCCACCAGCAGAGAAACTAGCCAAACCAACCTTCTAGCCAAAAACATTCAGTACTTC.